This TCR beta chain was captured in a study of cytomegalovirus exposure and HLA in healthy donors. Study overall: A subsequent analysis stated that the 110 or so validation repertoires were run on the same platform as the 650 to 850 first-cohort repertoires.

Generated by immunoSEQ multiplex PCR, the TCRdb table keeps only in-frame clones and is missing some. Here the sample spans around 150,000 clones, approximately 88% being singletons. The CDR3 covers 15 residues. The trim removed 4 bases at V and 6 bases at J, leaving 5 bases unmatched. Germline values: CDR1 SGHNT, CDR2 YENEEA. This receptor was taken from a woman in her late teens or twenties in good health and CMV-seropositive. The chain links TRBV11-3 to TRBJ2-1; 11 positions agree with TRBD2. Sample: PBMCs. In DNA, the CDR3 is TGTGCCAGCAGCTCCGGACTAGCGGGCTTCAATGAGCAGTTCTTC. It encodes CASSSGLAGFNEQFF.